The 13 T cell receptor beta chains reported below all come from one sample, sequenced in a study of shared clonotypes between healthy human individuals. Repertoires were generated with immunoSEQ multiplex PCR, while TCRdb's copy carries only in-frame clones and drops some. Among about 2.4 million clones listed, roughly 93% were seen once. Sequenced sample: naive CD4+ T cells from PBMCs. Subset given: CD45RA+ positively selected. Receptors originate from a man younger than 30 in good health. Some clones in this sample may be carry-over from other donors' samples.

The CDR3 DNA sequence: TGTGCCAGCAGTTCCGGGACGAACTATGGCTACACCTTC. Translation: CASSSGTNYGYTF. The chain couples TRBV6-5 to TRBJ1-2, with D perhaps matching TRBD1 (5 bases). This CDR3 is 13 amino acids long. Germline values: CDR1 MNHEY, CDR2 SVGAGI. Trimming shortened V by 4 bases and J by 2 bases, and 8 bases separated the two germline ends.

In DNA, the CDR3 is TGTGCCAGCAGCTTAGTCCGGGGCACTGAAGCTTTCTTT. It specifies CASSLVRGTEAFF. The chain employs TRBV7-9 and TRBJ1-1; D gene ambiguous. Germline V gene data show CDR1 as SEHNR and CDR2 as FQNEAQ (reference sequence). The CDR3 is 13 amino acids. V was shortened by 1 base and J by 4 bases, with 7 bases between the two germline ends. The variable domain in full, completed from reference TRBV7-9 and TRBJ1-1, reads DTGVSQNPRHKITKRGQNVTFRCDPISEHNRLYWYRQTLGQGPEFLTYFQNEAQLEKSRLLSDRFSAERPKGSFSTLEIQRTEQGDSAMYLCASSLVRGTEAFFGQGTRLTVV.

The chain links TRBV2 to TRBJ2-7, with D tentatively TRBD1 (6 bases). The CDR3 runs to 11 residues. Deletions cut 10 bases from V and 4 bases from J, with 11 bases between. Germline V gene sequence: CDR1 SNHLY, CDR2 FYNNEI. CDR3 bases: TGTGCCATTAAACAGGGTTACGAGCAGTACTTC. It codes for CAIKQGYEQYF.

The rearrangement joins TRBV7-4 to TRBJ2-4, with 10 bases that match TRBD2. The CDR3 has 16 residues. V was clipped by 10 bases and J by 3 bases; unmatched bases: 12. The germline gives CDR1 SGHVT, CDR2 SQSDAQ. The CDR3, as DNA: TGTGCCATTCCGGCACGACTAGCGGGTTACAAAAACATTCAGTACTTC. It translates to CAIPARLAGYKNIQYF.

This clone was recorded once. V is TRBV7-3 and J is TRBJ2-7, with 11 bases fitting TRBD2. Germline loops: CDR1 SGHTA, CDR2 FQGTGA. Trimming took 5 bases from V and 4 from J; bases not matched to a gene: 7. This CDR3 is built from 15 residues. CDR3 sequence reads: CASSLLAGDNYEQYF. CDR3 in DNA: TGTGCCAGCAGCCTACTAGCGGGGGATAATTACGAGCAGTACTTC.

Details on this clone: The same CDR3 is also encoded by other DNA sequences in this sample. The chain links TRBV9 to TRBJ2-3, with 13 bases that match TRBD2. CDR1 and CDR2 from the germline V gene are SGDLS and YYNGEE. The CDR3 is 16 amino acids. V lost 4 bases, J lost 1 base, and 3 bases stayed unmatched. CDR3 DNA sequence: TGTGCCAGCAGCCCGGGACTAGCGGGGCGCACAGATACGCAGTATTTT. The encoded protein is CASSPGLAGRTDTQYF.

V gene TRBV6-1 combines with J gene TRBJ2-7, with TRBD2 as a possible D gene (5 bases). V was trimmed by 6 bases and J by 3 bases, leaving 18 bases between them. The CDR3 loop spans 15 amino acids. The germline CDR1 and CDR2 sequences are MNHNS and SASEGT. The CDR3 DNA reads TGTGCCAGCAGGCAATACGCGGGTGGCATCTACGAGCAGTACTTC. It is translated as CASRQYAGGIYEQYF.

This rearrangement joins TRBV9 to TRBJ1-3; TRBD1 aligns across 7 bases. After removal of 3 bases from V and 4 bases from J, the junction contained 7 bases not matched to a gene. From germline, CDR1 is SGDLS and CDR2 YYNGEE. The CDR3 has 15 amino acids. In nucleotides, the CDR3 is TGTGCCAGCAGCGGAAGGACAGGCGGGGGAAACACCATATATTTT. It encodes CASSGRTGGGNTIYF.

The chain has TRBV5-1 and TRBJ2-5; D not certain. In germline, CDR1 is SGHRS, CDR2 YFSETQ. V lost 0 bases to trimming and J lost 1 base, with 10 bases between them. This CDR3 is built from 15 residues. The CDR3 loop is CASSLAWVGQETQYF. CDR3 DNA sequence: TGCGCCAGCAGCTTGGCCTGGGTGGGCCAAGAGACCCAGTACTTC.

V and J are TRBV2 and TRBJ1-1, with a tentative D call TRBD1 (5 bases). Germline V gene lookup returns CDR1 SNHLY and CDR2 FYNNEI. There are 14 residues in the CDR3. Trimming pared 2 bases from V and 3 bases from J, leaving 10 bases between. The CDR3 loop is CASSESRVYTEAFF. DNA for the CDR3: TGTGCCAGCAGTGAATCCAGGGTTTACACTGAAGCTTTCTTT.

V and J are TRBV5-1 and TRBJ1-1; D not resolved. The CDR3 sequence is 14 residues long. Trimming shortened V by 1 base and J by 0 bases, and 7 bases separated the two germline ends. Germline lookup yields CDR1 SGHRS and CDR2 YFSETQ. CDR3 DNA sequence: TGCGCCAGCAGCTTGTATTCGATGAACACTGAAGCTTTCTTT. It is translated as CASSLYSMNTEAFF.

The chain couples TRBV7-3 to TRBJ2-1, with D hard to call. V shed 1 base and J shed 2 bases, with 9 bases lying between them. CDR3 size: 15 residues. The germline CDR1 and CDR2 sequences are SGHTA and FQGTGA. The CDR3 region has the DNA TGTGCCAGCAGCTTAAGTCGCGGCCCCTACAATGAGCAGTTCTTC. The encoded protein is CASSLSRGPYNEQFF.

This clone was detected once. V usage is TRBV27 and J usage is TRBJ2-1; D ambiguous. V lost 6 bases and J 9 bases, leaving 15 bases between the germline ends. CDR3 size: 13 residues. CDR1 is MNHEY and CDR2 is SMNVEV in the germline V gene (reference sequence). In DNA form, the CDR3 reads TGTGCCAGCAGAGAGGCTCGCGAGAGTGAGCAGTTCTTC. It codes for CASREARESEQFF.